Below, 14 T cell receptor beta chains from the same sample are listed, as sequenced in a study of shared clonotypes between healthy human individuals (dated by TCRdb to the early 2020s). The library was generated by the immunoSEQ multiplex PCR assay. TCRdb carries this immuneACCESS record with in-frame sequences only. Its versions omit some clonotypes, under half of them owing to an unresolved V gene in the studies checked, with the rest unexplained. Recorded for this sample are around 700,000 clones; around four fifths of them occurred a single time. The ten largest clones represent roughly 1.9% of the sample. Material for sequencing was memory CD4+ T cells sorted from blood. The cell subset or site label, read with the paper, signifies: CD45RA-negative fraction. All receptors come from a woman aged 25 to 39 in good health.

The rearrangement uses TRBV28 and TRBJ2-7; 10 bases map to TRBD2. With 4 bases clipped from V and 5 bases from J, the junction kept 11 bases outside the gene matches. The CDR3 runs to 16 residues. Germline V gene sequence: CDR1 MDHEN, CDR2 SYDVKM. The CDR3 bases are TGTGCCAGCAGTTATGGAGTAGCGGGAGGAACGGACGAGCAGTACTTC. It encodes CASSYGVAGGTDEQYF.

The CDR3 DNA is TGCGCCAGCAGTCAACTAACGGGAGTGGGGAATGAGCAGTTCTTC. This codes for CASSQLTGVGNEQFF. The chain uses TRBV5-1 and TRBJ2-1, with D maybe TRBD2 (6 bases). The germline V and J ends were trimmed by 5 bases and 7 bases, with 19 bases remaining between them. CDR1 is SGHRS, CDR2 YFSETQ, per germline. The CDR3 runs to 15 residues.

The sample holds a few counts of this clone. The chain joins TRBV19 to TRBJ2-7; TRBD1 might be the D (6 bases). Trimming left V 2 bases short and J 2 bases short, with 10 bases between. The CDR3 consists of 14 residues. The germline V gene encodes CDR1 LNHDA and CDR2 SQIVND (reference sequence). DNA for the CDR3: TGTGCCAGTAGTATATGGGCAGGGGCCTACGAGCAGTACTTC. This codes for CASSIWAGAYEQYF.

The chain employs TRBV19 and TRBJ1-2; no definite D call. Trimming stripped 5 bases from V and 8 bases from J, with 15 bases between. Germline-derived CDR1 and CDR2 are LNHDA and SQIVND (reference sequence). CDR3 length: 13 amino acids. CDR3 region: CASSDQFIGGYTF. The CDR3 DNA reads TGTGCCAGTAGTGATCAGTTTATCGGAGGCTACACCTTC.

The chain recombines TRBV4-1 with TRBJ2-7; 7 bases are shared with TRBD2. J lost 4 bases, V lost 0 bases, and 6 bases had no gene match. CDR1 and CDR2 (germline): MGHRA, YSYEKL. The length of the CDR3 is 15 residues. The CDR3 sequence is CASSQERGSTYEQYF. CDR3 nucleotides: TGCGCCAGCAGCCAAGAGCGCGGGAGTACTTACGAGCAGTACTTC.

This clone was seen many times. The gene calls are TRBV10-3 and TRBJ2-1; 8 bases agree with TRBD2. The germline gives CDR1 ENHRY, CDR2 SYGVKD. The CDR3 spans 13 residues. The V segment lost 7 bases and the J segment 7 bases; nucleotides outside the gene matches: 6. The chain's CDR3 is CAIKREWENEQFF. The CDR3 DNA reads as TGTGCCATCAAGCGGGAGTGGGAAAATGAGCAGTTCTTC.

This sequence joins TRBV9 and TRBJ1-3; D is perhaps TRBD1 (5 bases). The CDR3 is made up of 15 amino acids. The germline V gene has CDR1 SGDLS and CDR2 YYNGEE. V lost 4 bases and J 0 bases, leaving 11 bases between the germline ends. CDR3 DNA sequence: TGTGCCAGCAGCCGGGACGGCAACTCTGGAAACACCATATATTTT. Protein product: CASSRDGNSGNTIYF. Complete variable domain (other parts from reference TRBV9 and TRBJ1-3): DSGVTQTPKHLITATGQRVTLRCSPRSGDLSVYWYQQSLDQGLQFLIQYYNGEERAKGNILERFSAQQFPDLHSELNLSSLELGDSALYFCASSRDGNSGNTIYFGEGSWLTVV.

This chain connects TRBV5-1 to TRBJ2-5, with D tentatively TRBD1 or TRBD2 (5 bases each). Germline V gene sequence: CDR1 SGHRS, CDR2 YFSETQ. This CDR3 region has 15 residues. Trimming pared 4 bases from V and 4 bases from J, leaving 17 bases between. CDR3 coding DNA: TGCGCCAGCAGCCCCCGGGACCCAGAGCGAGAGACCCAGTACTTC. This gives the protein CASSPRDPERETQYF.

The V call is TRBV16, the J call TRBJ2-3; 7 bases map to TRBD1. Germline CDR1 and CDR2: KGHSY and FQNENV. The CDR3 contains 15 residues. The V and J ends lost 4 bases and 6 bases, in that order; junction bases with no gene match: 10. CDR3 protein: CASSPLGTGVDTQYF. The CDR3 region has the DNA TGTGCCAGCAGCCCCTTAGGAACAGGGGTGGATACGCAGTATTTT. Full variable domain (remainder filled in from reference TRBV16 and TRBJ2-3): GEEVAQTPKHLVRGEGQKAKLYCAPIKGHSYVFWYQQVLKNEFKFLISFQNENVFDETGMPKERFSAKCLPNSPCSLEIQATKLEDSAVYFCASSPLGTGVDTQYFGPGTRLTVL.

This clone was counted a single time. J is TRBJ2-1 and V is TRBV27; D might be TRBD1 or TRBD2, each matching 5 bases. The CDR3 is 13 residues long. CDR1 is MNHEY, CDR2 SMNVEV, per germline (reference sequence). Trimming removed 4 bases at V and 10 bases at J, with 14 bases between. The CDR3 here is CASSSTAWGEQFF. The CDR3 region has the DNA TGTGCCAGCAGTTCCACCGCCTGGGGGGAGCAGTTCTTC.

As for this clone: A read error may produce the germline difference seen at one junction end. The identical CDR3 is also encoded by other nucleotide sequences in the sample. The chain links TRBV7-3 to TRBJ2-3; D not resolved. Per germline, CDR1 SGHTA and CDR2 FQGTGA. This CDR3 spans 13 amino acids. Written as DNA, the CDR3 is TGTGCCAGCAGCTCCGTCAGCACTGATACGCAGTATTTT. Protein product: CASSSVSTDTQYF.

V and J are TRBV29-1 and TRBJ1-1, with D tentatively TRBD1 (6 bases). Trimming stripped 5 bases from V and 1 base from J, with 20 bases between. This CDR3 is 16 amino acids long. Germline assignment: CDR1 SQVTM and CDR2 ANQGSEA. In nucleotides, the CDR3 is TGCAGCGTTACCCTATGGGGGGCAGACCCGAACACTGAAGCTTTCTTT. Encoded protein: CSVTLWGADPNTEAFF.

This clone was observed a single time. The gene calls are TRBV6-1 and TRBJ2-7; TRBD1 might be the D (6 bases). Germline V gives CDR1 MNHNS, CDR2 SASEGT. With 3 bases removed from V and 6 bases from J, the gap between germline ends came to 12 bases. This CDR3 region has 13 residues. The CDR3 DNA reads TGTGCCAGCAGTGATAGGGGGTACGGCGAGCAGTACTTC. Amino acids: CASSDRGYGEQYF.

Note on this clone: An end of the junction differs from the germline gene, which may be a read error. V gene TRBV28 combines with J gene TRBJ2-7, with D uncertain. The CDR3 spans 12 residues. The germline V gene encodes CDR1 MDHEN and CDR2 SYDVKM. The CDR3 DNA is TGTGCCATCTCCCCGAGCTCCGACGAGCAGTACTTC. It yields the protein CAISPSSDEQYF.